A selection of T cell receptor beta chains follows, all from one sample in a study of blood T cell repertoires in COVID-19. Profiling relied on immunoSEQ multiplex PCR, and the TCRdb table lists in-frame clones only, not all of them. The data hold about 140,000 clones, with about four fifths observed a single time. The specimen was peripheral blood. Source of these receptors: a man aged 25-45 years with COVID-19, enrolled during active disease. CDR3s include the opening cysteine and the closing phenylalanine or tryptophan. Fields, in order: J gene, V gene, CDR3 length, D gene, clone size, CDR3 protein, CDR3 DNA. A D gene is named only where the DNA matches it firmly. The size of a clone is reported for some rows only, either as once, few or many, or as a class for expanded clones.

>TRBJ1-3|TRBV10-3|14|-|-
CAISVPGLGNTIYF
TGTGCCATCAGTGTTCCAGGGTTGGGAAACACCATATATTTT
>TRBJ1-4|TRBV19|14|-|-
CATSSGELREKLFF
TGTGCCACCTCCTCTGGGGAGTTACGCGAAAAACTGTTTTTT
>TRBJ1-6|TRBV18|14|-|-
CASSPRTGDSPLHF
TGTGCCAGCTCACCGCGGACGGGGGATTCACCCCTCCACTTT
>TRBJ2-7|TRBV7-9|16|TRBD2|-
CASSRTGREAHYEQYF
TGTGCCAGCAGCCGGACGGGGCGGGAGGCCCACTACGAGCAGTACTTC
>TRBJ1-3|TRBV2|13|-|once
CASTAPAGNTIYF
TGTGCCAGCACTGCCCCGGCTGGAAACACCATATATTTT
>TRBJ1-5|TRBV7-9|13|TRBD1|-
CASSSTGDQPQHF
TGTGCCAGCAGCTCGACAGGGGATCAGCCCCAGCATTTT
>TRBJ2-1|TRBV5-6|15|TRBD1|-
CASSLSYRGANEQFF
TGTGCCAGCAGCTTGTCTTACAGGGGTGCGAATGAGCAGTTCTTC
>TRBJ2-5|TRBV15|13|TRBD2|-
CATSRGGRETQYF
TGTGCCACCAGCAGGGGAGGGCGAGAGACCCAGTACTTC
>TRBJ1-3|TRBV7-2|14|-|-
CASSLDSAGNTIYF
TGTGCCAGCAGCCTCGACTCAGCGGGAAACACCATATATTTT
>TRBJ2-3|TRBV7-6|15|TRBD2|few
CASSLGREAGGTQYF
TGTGCCAGCAGCTTAGGGCGGGAGGCCGGGGGTACGCAGTATTTT
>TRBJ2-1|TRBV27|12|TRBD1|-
CASTDRGNEQFF
TGTGCCAGCACTGACAGGGGTAATGAGCAGTTCTTC
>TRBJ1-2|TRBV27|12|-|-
CASRAGLSGYTF
TGTGCCAGCCGGGCAGGGCTGAGTGGCTACACCTTC
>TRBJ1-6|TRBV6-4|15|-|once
CASSDSNRPNSPLHF
TGTGCCAGCAGTGACTCGAACAGGCCAAATTCACCCCTCCACTTT
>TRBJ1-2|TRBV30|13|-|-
CAWSVFRFYGYTF
TGTGCCTGGAGTGTTTTTCGGTTCTATGGCTACACCTTC
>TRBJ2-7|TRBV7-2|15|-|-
CASSIDINRAYEQYF
TGTGCCAGCAGCATAGACATCAACAGAGCCTACGAGCAGTACTTC
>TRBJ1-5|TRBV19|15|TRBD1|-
CASRPDRGGNQPQHF
TGTGCCAGTAGACCGGACAGGGGTGGCAATCAGCCCCAGCATTTT
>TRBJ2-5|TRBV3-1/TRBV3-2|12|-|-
CASSPTRETQYF
TGTGCCAGCAGCCCGACTAGGGAGACCCAGTACTTC
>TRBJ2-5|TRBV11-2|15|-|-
CASSLESWEQETQYF
TGTGCCAGCAGCTTAGAGTCTTGGGAGCAAGAGACCCAGTACTTC
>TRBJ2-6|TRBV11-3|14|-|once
CASSEATGANVLTF
TGTGCCAGCAGCGAGGCCACTGGGGCCAACGTCCTGACTTTC
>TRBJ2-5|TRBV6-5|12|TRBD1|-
CASRGDSGTQYF
TGTGCCAGCAGGGGGGACAGCGGGACCCAGTACTTC
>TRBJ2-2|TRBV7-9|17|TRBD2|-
CASSLASSGRAIGELFF
TGTGCCAGCAGCTTAGCCTCTAGCGGGAGGGCCATCGGGGAGCTGTTTTTT
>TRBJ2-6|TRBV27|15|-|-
CASGLMGSGANVLTF
TGTGCCAGCGGACTTATGGGCTCTGGGGCCAACGTCCTGACTTTC
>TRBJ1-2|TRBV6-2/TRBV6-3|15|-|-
CASSSPRRSQGGYTF
TGTGCCAGCAGTTCTCCCCGGCGGTCCCAGGGGGGCTACACCTTC
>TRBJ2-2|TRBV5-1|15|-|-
CASSVGLTYTGELFF
TGCGCCAGCAGCGTGGGATTAACTTACACCGGGGAGCTGTTTTTT
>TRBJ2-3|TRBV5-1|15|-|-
CASSLFARGTDTQYF
TGCGCCAGCAGCTTGTTTGCCAGGGGCACAGATACGCAGTATTTT
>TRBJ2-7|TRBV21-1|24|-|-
CASSKSPPRAGSTGGLLFGYEQYF
TGTGCCAGCAGCAAAAGCCCCCCCCGAGCCGGATCGACAGGGGGTTTACTCTTTGGCTACGAGCAGTACTTC
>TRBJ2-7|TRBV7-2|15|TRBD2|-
CASSPGLAEYFEQYF
TGTGCCAGCAGCCCCGGACTAGCGGAATACTTCGAGCAGTACTTC
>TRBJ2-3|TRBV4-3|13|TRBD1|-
CASSQVTQGTQYF
TGCGCCAGCAGCCAAGTTACACAGGGGACGCAGTATTTT
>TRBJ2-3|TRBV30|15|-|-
CAWRDSGLSTDTQYF
TGTGCCTGGAGAGACTCTGGCTTGAGCACAGATACGCAGTATTTT
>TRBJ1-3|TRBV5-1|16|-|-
CASSLSGSALRNTIYF
TGCGCCAGCAGCTTGAGCGGGTCCGCCCTCCGAAACACCATATATTTT
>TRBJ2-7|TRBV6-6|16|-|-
CASSYDKASLFYEQYF
TGTGCCAGCAGTTACGACAAGGCGAGCCTCTTCTACGAGCAGTACTTC
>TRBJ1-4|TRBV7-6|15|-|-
CASSLAPELEEKLFF
TGTGCCAGCAGCTTAGCCCCGGAATTGGAGGAAAAACTGTTTTTT
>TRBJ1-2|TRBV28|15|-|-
CASSRSRTVGYGYTF
TGTGCCAGCAGTAGATCTCGGACAGTTGGCTATGGCTACACCTTC
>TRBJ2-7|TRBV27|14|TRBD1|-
CASRTGANHYEQYF
TGTGCCAGCAGAACAGGGGCAAATCACTACGAGCAGTACTTC
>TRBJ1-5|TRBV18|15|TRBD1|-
CASSSHSGGNQPQHF
TGTGCCAGCTCATCTCACTCAGGGGGGAATCAGCCCCAGCATTTT
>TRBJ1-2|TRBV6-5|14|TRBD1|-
CASSYGTADYGYTF
TGTGCCAGCAGTTACGGGACAGCCGACTATGGCTACACCTTC
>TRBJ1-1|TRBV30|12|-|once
CAWGRMDTEAFF
TGTGCCTGGGGCAGGATGGACACTGAAGCTTTCTTT
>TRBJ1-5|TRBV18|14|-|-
CASSPQTSDQPQHF
TGTGCCAGCTCACCACAGACTAGTGATCAGCCCCAGCATTTT
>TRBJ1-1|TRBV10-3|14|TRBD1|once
CAISPGQGVGEAFF
TGTGCCATCAGCCCGGGACAGGGCGTGGGTGAAGCTTTCTTT
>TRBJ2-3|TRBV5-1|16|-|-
CASGSGGVSSTDTQYF
TGCGCCAGCGGATCGGGTGGAGTGTCAAGCACAGATACGCAGTATTTT
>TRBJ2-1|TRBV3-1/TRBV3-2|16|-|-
CASSISGLSSYNEQFF
TGTGCCAGCAGCATATCGGGACTTAGCTCCTACAATGAGCAGTTCTTC
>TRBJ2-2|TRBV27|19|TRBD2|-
CASSLRFGLAGVETGELFF
TGTGCCAGCAGTTTAAGGTTCGGGCTAGCGGGAGTTGAAACCGGGGAGCTGTTTTTT
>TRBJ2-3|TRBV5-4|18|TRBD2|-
CASSPDPLAAKAGDTQYF
TGTGCCAGCAGCCCTGACCCGCTAGCGGCAAAGGCTGGAGATACGCAGTATTTT
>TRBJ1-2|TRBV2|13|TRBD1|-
CASSGGQTYGYTF
TGTGCCAGCAGCGGGGGACAGACCTATGGCTACACCTTC
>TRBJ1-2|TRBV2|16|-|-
CASRDTVGQGPNGYTF
TGTGCCAGCAGGGATACGGTCGGGCAGGGTCCAAATGGCTACACCTTC
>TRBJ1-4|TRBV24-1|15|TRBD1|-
CATSDPTGGNEKLFF
TGTGCCACCAGTGACCCCACAGGGGGTAATGAAAAACTGTTTTTT
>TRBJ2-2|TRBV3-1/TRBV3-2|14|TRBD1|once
CASKGQANTGELFF
TGTGCCAGCAAGGGACAGGCGAACACCGGGGAGCTGTTTTTT
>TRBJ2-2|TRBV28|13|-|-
CASSLQNTGELFF
TGTGCCAGCAGTTTACAGAACACCGGGGAGCTGTTTTTT
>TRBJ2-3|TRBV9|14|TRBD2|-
CASSDSGSFDTQYF
TGTGCCAGCAGCGATAGCGGGAGTTTTGATACGCAGTATTTT
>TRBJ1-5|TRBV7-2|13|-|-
CASSSWTSQPQHF
TGTGCCAGCAGCTCCTGGACATCTCAGCCCCAGCATTTT
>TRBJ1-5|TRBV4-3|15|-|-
CASSQEDGGSQPQHF
TGCGCCAGCAGCCAAGAGGATGGGGGGTCTCAGCCCCAGCATTTT
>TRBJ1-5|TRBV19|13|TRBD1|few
CASRGGVNQPQHF
TGTGCCAGTAGAGGGGGCGTTAATCAGCCCCAGCATTTT
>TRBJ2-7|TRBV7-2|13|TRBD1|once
CASSWTGTHEQYF
TGTGCCAGCAGTTGGACAGGGACGCACGAGCAGTACTTC
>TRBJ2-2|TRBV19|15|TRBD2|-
CASRPGTSDTGELFF
TGTGCCAGTAGGCCCGGGACTAGCGACACCGGGGAGCTGTTTTTT
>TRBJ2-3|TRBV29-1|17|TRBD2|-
CSAQGTSGRGWTDTQYF
TGCAGCGCCCAAGGGACTAGCGGGAGGGGGTGGACAGATACGCAGTATTTT